The next 19 T cell receptor beta chains were all read from a single sample in a study of blood T cell repertoires in COVID-19. Clones were read by immunoSEQ multiplex PCR, and TCRdb kept only the in-frame ones, dropping some. Among about 160,000 clones, less than 85% were seen once, and the ten largest hold 3.3%. Sequencing used peripheral blood. The receptors shown here come from a human donor with acute or convalescent COVID-19. The donor label of this sample is uncertain.

The rearrangement joins TRBV30 to TRBJ1-5; D not certain. Trimming cost V 1 base and J 6 bases, with 16 bases left between them. This CDR3 comprises 15 residues. The germline V gene has CDR1 GTSNPN and CDR2 SVGIG (reference sequence). CDR3 loop: CAWSANTGSGQPQHF. The CDR3 DNA sequence: TGTGCCTGGAGTGCTAATACGGGATCGGGTCAGCCCCAGCATTTT. The whole variable domain, filled in from reference TRBV30 and TRBJ1-5, reads SQTIHQWPATLVQPVGSPLSLECTVEGTSNPNLYWYRQAAGRGLQLLFYSVGIGQISSEVPQNLSASRPQDRQFILSSKKLLLSDSGFYLCAWSANTGSGQPQHFGDGTRLSIL.

The rearrangement links TRBV6-5 to TRBJ1-1; 10 bases map to TRBD1. This CDR3 spans 13 amino acids. Germline CDR1 reads MNHEY; CDR2 reads SVGAGI. The V segment lost 6 bases and the J segment 3 bases; nucleotides outside the gene matches: 1. The CDR3 sequence is CASRGQGHTEAFF. CDR3 nucleotide sequence: TGTGCCAGCAGGGGACAGGGGCACACTGAAGCTTTCTTT.

The chain uses TRBV27 and TRBJ1-1, with D perhaps TRBD1 (6 bases). The CDR3 runs 14 residues. V dropped 2 bases and J dropped 4 bases, with 11 bases sitting between them. CDR1 is MNHEY and CDR2 is SMNVEV in the germline V gene (reference sequence). The CDR3 DNA reads TGTGCCAGCAGTTTAGAGAGAGGGGGCACTGAAGCTTTCTTT. Translated: CASSLERGGTEAFF.

This rearrangement joins TRBV15 to TRBJ1-1; TRBD1 is a possible D gene (6 bases). Germline-derived CDR1 and CDR2 are LNHNV and YYDKDF (reference sequence). Trimming stripped 8 bases from V and 9 bases from J, with 25 bases between. The CDR3 spans 15 residues. The chain's CDR3 is CATLADSGQSTKAFF. In nucleotides, the CDR3 is TGTGCCACCTTGGCCGATTCAGGACAGTCGACTAAAGCTTTCTTT.

This chain uses TRBV28 with TRBJ1-5; TRBD1 might be the D (5 bases). The germline gives CDR1 MDHEN, CDR2 SYDVKM. Trimming removed 3 bases at V and 6 bases at J, with 12 bases between. This CDR3 spans 14 amino acids. The CDR3 sequence is CASSFSGRSQPQHF. The DNA for the CDR3 is TGTGCCAGCAGTTTTTCAGGGCGAAGTCAGCCCCAGCATTTT.

The CDR3 nucleotides are TGTGCCAGCAGCGCCCGGGGGAATTCACCCCTCCACTTT. This translates into CASSARGNSPLHF. The chain links TRBV7-3 to TRBJ1-6; tentative D call: TRBD1 (5 bases). This CDR3 contains 13 residues. Deletions cut 5 bases from V and 7 bases from J, with 9 bases between. Germline V gene lookup returns CDR1 SGHTA and CDR2 FQGTGA.

CDR3 DNA sequence: TGTGCCAGCAGGAATTTCCTACAGGATACGCAGTATTTT. It codes for CASRNFLQDTQYF. This chain uses TRBV6-6 with TRBJ2-3; D is ambiguous. CDR1 MNHNY and CDR2 SVGAGI come from the germline V gene (reference sequence). V was clipped by 6 bases and J by 6 bases, with 13 bases between them. This CDR3 is built from 13 residues.

This CDR3 is CASSLAGPGGLDTQYF. The DNA of the CDR3 is TGTGCCAGCAGCTTAGCGGGTCCGGGGGGTTTAGATACGCAGTATTTT. This sequence joins TRBV7-2 and TRBJ2-3, with 7 bases aligning to TRBD2. This CDR3 is built from 16 residues. From germline, CDR1 is SGHTA and CDR2 FQGNSA. V gave up 0 bases and J gave up 5 bases; unmatched junction bases: 8.

The genes are TRBV7-2 and TRBJ1-6; the D gene is possibly TRBD1 (6 bases). Trimming took off 1 base at V and 7 bases at J, with 11 bases between the two ends. Germline V lookup: CDR1 SGHTA, CDR2 FQGNSA. The CDR3 contains 15 residues. DNA of the CDR3: TGTGCCAGCAGCTTAGGGCGCAGGGGAAATTCACCCCTCCACTTT. Protein: CASSLGRRGNSPLHF.

V usage is TRBV7-6 and J usage is TRBJ2-1; a weak D match, TRBD1 (5 bases). Germline CDR1 reads SGHVS; CDR2 reads FNYEAQ. This CDR3 region has 14 residues. V lost 4 bases and J 7 bases, leaving 14 bases between the germline ends. Written as DNA, the CDR3 is TGTGCCAGCAGCTCCCCCGGATCAGGGAATGAGCAGTTCTTC. Translation gives CASSSPGSGNEQFF.

The chain carries TRBV6-2 or TRBV6-3 and TRBJ1-4; D is ambiguous. This CDR3 spans 14 amino acids. Germline V gene data show CDR1 as MNHEY and CDR2 as SVGEGT. V was shortened by 4 bases and J by 4 bases, with 10 bases between the two germline ends. The CDR3 bases are TGTGCCAGCAGTTGGACGGCGGGTAATGAAAAACTGTTTTTT. Translating it yields CASSWTAGNEKLFF.

This clone appeared a single time. This sequence joins TRBV18 and TRBJ1-5; 9 nucleotides match TRBD1. The CDR3 is made up of 15 amino acids. The germline V gene encodes CDR1 KGHSH and CDR2 LQKENI. Trimming at V came to 2 bases and at J to 5 bases, leaving 4 bases not matched to a gene. The CDR3, as DNA: TGTGCCAGCTCACCAGTGGACAGGGGACATCAGCCCCAGCATTTT. Its translation is CASSPVDRGHQPQHF.

J is TRBJ1-1 and V is TRBV3-1 (or the pseudogene TRBV3-2); tentatively, D is TRBD1 (5 bases). The V gene lost 1 base and the J gene lost 4 bases, with 10 bases spanning the gap. Per the germline V gene, CDR1 is LGHDT and CDR2 is YNNKEL (reference sequence). The length of the CDR3 is 14 residues. CDR3 coding DNA: TGTGCCAGCAGCCAAGTAGGGGCGGCCACTGAAGCTTTCTTT. It codes for CASSQVGAATEAFF.

This chain uses TRBV9 with TRBJ1-4; 7 bases agree with TRBD1. Losses at the gene ends were 4 bases for V and 1 base for J; bases not matched to a gene: 4. The CDR3 is 15 amino acids. In germline, CDR1 is SGDLS, CDR2 YYNGEE. DNA of the CDR3: TGTGCCAGCAGCCCGCACAGGGGAACTAATGAAAAACTGTTTTTT. Its translation is CASSPHRGTNEKLFF.

The DNA of the CDR3 is TGTGCCACCAGCAGATTGGGACAGGGTTACGAGCAGTACTTC. Amino acids: CATSRLGQGYEQYF. The chain uses TRBV15 and TRBJ2-7; the match to TRBD1 covers 9 bases. CDR1 and CDR2 from the germline V gene are LNHNV and YYDKDF (reference sequence). The CDR3 contains 14 residues. V trimming: 2 bases; J trimming: 4 bases; junction bases outside the gene matches: 3.

The chain links TRBV11-3 to TRBJ1-5, with D unresolved. The germline V gene encodes CDR1 SGHNT and CDR2 YENEEA. Trimming took off 5 bases at V and 9 bases at J, with 14 bases between the two ends. This CDR3 is built from 13 residues. The CDR3 coding sequence is TGTGCCAGCAGCCCGGGTCCGTCGGGGCCCCAGCATTTT. Its translation: CASSPGPSGPQHF.

This chain links TRBV3-1 (or the pseudogene TRBV3-2) with TRBJ1-5; TRBD1 agrees at 7 bases. Germline V CDR1 and CDR2: LGHDT, YNNKEL (reference sequence). There are 15 residues in the CDR3. V was clipped by 3 bases and J by 6 bases; unmatched bases: 8. The CDR3 protein is CASSQRQGEGQPQHF. The CDR3 bases are TGTGCCAGCAGCCAGAGGCAGGGGGAAGGTCAGCCCCAGCATTTT.

V usage is TRBV7-9 and J usage is TRBJ1-4; TRBD1 might be the D (5 bases). The CDR3 totals 19 residues. Germline loops: CDR1 SEHNR, CDR2 FQNEAQ (reference sequence). The V gene lost 5 bases and the J gene lost 0 bases, with 22 bases spanning the gap. The CDR3 loop is CASSVPPTGGVATNEKLFF. In DNA, the CDR3 is TGTGCCAGCAGCGTTCCTCCAACTGGGGGGGTTGCAACTAATGAAAAACTGTTTTTT.

The chain is built from TRBV30 and TRBJ1-3; a weak D match, TRBD1 (5 bases). The germline CDR1 and CDR2 sequences are GTSNPN and SVGIG (reference sequence). Deletions cut 8 bases from V and 0 bases from J, with 11 bases between. This CDR3 contains 13 residues. The CDR3 protein is CALRQYSGNTIYF. CDR3 nucleotides: TGTGCCCTACGACAGTACTCTGGAAACACCATATATTTT.